Following are 20 T cell receptor beta chains from one sample sequenced in a study of T-cell reconstitution after alpha-beta-depleted transplantation in children. Researchers prepared the TCRbeta library using unique molecular identifiers, the study reports. One entry per CDR3 protein results from TCRdb running MiXCR on the PCR reads. The repertoire has about 540,000 distinct CDR3 sequences, approximately 20% of them found once; the top ten carry more than 2.5%. Sequencing was performed on PBMCs from the stem cell graft donor, taken from the stem cell graft. These TCRs come from a human donor who donated a stem cell graft to a child with acute lymphoblastic leukemia.

The table lists this clonotype with a few counts. V is TRBV12-3 or TRBV12-4 and J is TRBJ1-6; TRBD1 might be the D (5 bases). V gave up 3 bases and J gave up 13 bases, with 10 bases separating them. The CDR3 runs to 12 residues. The CDR3 reads CASSLGRAPLHF. CDR3 bases: TGTGCCAGCAGTTTGGGACGGGCCCCCCTCCACTTT.

This clonotype has just a few counts. The genes are TRBV4-2 and TRBJ2-1; TRBD2 agrees at 8 bases. J was trimmed by 5 bases and V by 4 bases; bases with no gene match: 19. Germline CDR1 LGHNA, CDR2 YNFKEQ. This CDR3 region has 19 residues. CDR3 loop: CASSPGRRLAPGVHNEQFF. CDR3 DNA: TGTGCCAGCAGCCCGGGACGGAGACTAGCGCCTGGAGTTCACAATGAGCAGTTCTTC.

This clonotype was detected a few times. V and J are TRBV27 and TRBJ2-1, with 8 positions matching TRBD1. V shed 6 bases and J 7 bases; nucleotides not matched to a gene: 8. This CDR3 is 14 amino acids long. CDR1 and CDR2 from the germline V gene are MNHEY and SMNVEV (reference sequence). The CDR3 DNA is TGTGCCAGCAGGCCAGGGGGCGCTGGGAATGAGCAGTTCTTC. Its translation: CASRPGGAGNEQFF.

A few counts support this clonotype. The J gene is TRBJ2-5, the V gene TRBV3-1, with TRBD2 matching 11 bases. With V trimmed by 3 bases and J by 2 bases, 8 bases remained unmatched. The CDR3 covers 17 residues. Germline V gives CDR1 LGHDT, CDR2 YNNKEL (reference sequence). The CDR3 loop is CASSQKLAGGAQETQYF. Written as DNA, the CDR3 is TGTGCCAGCAGCCAGAAGCTAGCGGGAGGTGCTCAAGAGACCCAGTACTTC.

This clonotype has a handful of counts. The rearrangement uses TRBV11-1 and TRBJ2-1, with 8 bases that match TRBD1. The CDR3 loop spans 16 amino acids. CDR1 is SGHAT and CDR2 is FQDESV in the germline V gene (reference sequence). Germline trimming cut 6 bases from V and 3 bases from J; bases unmatched to any gene: 10. CDR3 in amino acids: CASRPSPGTGYNEQFF. As DNA, the CDR3 is TGTGCCAGCAGACCTAGCCCCGGGACAGGCTACAATGAGCAGTTCTTC.

The chain employs TRBV12-3 or TRBV12-4 and TRBJ2-1; 10 nucleotides agree with TRBD2. The trim removed 4 bases at V and 8 bases at J, leaving 8 bases unmatched. The length of the CDR3 is 15 residues. The CDR3 protein is CASSYSGRPPHEQFF. CDR3 coding DNA: TGTGCCAGCAGTTATAGCGGGAGGCCGCCCCATGAGCAGTTCTTC.

This clonotype was detected only a few times. This chain links TRBV7-9 with TRBJ1-2; 7 bases agree with TRBD1. Per germline, CDR1 SEHNR and CDR2 FQNEAQ (reference sequence). V lost 3 bases to trimming and J lost 4 bases; unmatched junction nucleotides: 8. The CDR3 runs 15 residues. This chain's CDR3 is CASSFDRVKVYGYTF. CDR3 coding DNA: TGTGCCAGCAGCTTCGACAGGGTAAAGGTCTATGGCTACACCTTC.

In its sample, this clonotype was seen a few times. V gene TRBV5-1 combines with J gene TRBJ1-1; D not resolved. Looked up from germline, CDR1 is SGHRS and CDR2 is YFSETQ. This CDR3 contains 16 residues. V gave up 1 base and J gave up 0 bases, with 13 bases separating them. The chain's CDR3 is CASSLKPESMNTEAFF. In nucleotides, the CDR3 is TGCGCCAGCAGCTTGAAGCCAGAGAGCATGAACACTGAAGCTTTCTTT.

The chain joins TRBV15 to TRBJ2-5; weak D call: TRBD1 (5 bases). Germline assignment: CDR1 LNHNV and CDR2 YYDKDF (reference sequence). Trimming stripped 0 bases from V and 2 bases from J, with 13 bases between. CDR3 length: 16 residues. CDR3 sequence (DNA): TGTGCCACCAGCAGAGATGGGGCAGACTCACAAGAGACCCAGTACTTC. As protein: CATSRDGADSQETQYF.

This chain connects TRBV2 to TRBJ2-1, with 11 bases fitting TRBD2. CDR1 is SNHLY and CDR2 is FYNNEI in the germline V gene. V shed 6 bases, J shed 3 bases, and the junction held 10 bases outside the gene matches. The CDR3 loop spans 17 amino acids. The CDR3 nucleotides read TGTGCCAGCAGAGGACTAGCGGGCCCGGCTGACTACAATGAGCAGTTCTTC. Its translation: CASRGLAGPADYNEQFF.

This chain uses TRBV6-5 with TRBJ1-6; TRBD1 aligns across 7 bases. Germline-derived CDR1 and CDR2 are MNHEY and SVGAGI. Unmatched junction bases numbered 5, after V lost 2 bases and J lost 7 bases. CDR3 length equals 15 residues. Here the CDR3 DNA reads TGTGCCAGCAGTTACATGGGACAGATCAATTCACCCCTCCACTTT. Its translation: CASSYMGQINSPLHF.

The CDR3 sequence is CASSSPRSDRYQETQYF. CDR3 DNA sequence: TGTGCCAGCAGTTCACCACGGTCGGACAGGTATCAAGAGACCCAGTACTTC. The V gene is TRBV28, the J gene TRBJ2-5; 7 positions agree with TRBD1. There are 17 residues in the CDR3. CDR1 MDHEN and CDR2 SYDVKM come from the germline V gene. The V and J ends lost 4 bases and 2 bases, in that order; junction bases with no gene match: 13. The full variable domain, its missing parts supplied by reference TRBV28 and TRBJ2-5, is DVKVTQSSRYLVKRTGEKVFLECVQDMDHENMFWYRQDPGLGLRLIYFSYDVKMKEKGDIPEGYSVSREKKERFSLILESASTNQTSMYLCASSSPRSDRYQETQYFGPGTRLLVL.

This clonotype has just a few counts. The chain recombines TRBV28 with TRBJ2-3; 7 bases are shared with TRBD2. Germline CDR1 reads MDHEN; CDR2 reads SYDVKM. CDR3 size: 15 residues. V lost 8 bases and J lost 4; bases outside the gene matches: 12. Here the CDR3 DNA reads TGTGCCAGCGGGGGAGGGCTAGCGGAGCCAGATACGCAGTATTTT. This sequence encodes CASGGGLAEPDTQYF.

This chain uses TRBV3-1 with TRBJ2-7, with 9 bases lining up with TRBD2. V shed 4 bases and J 6 bases; nucleotides not matched to a gene: 10. The CDR3 is made up of 15 amino acids. Germline V gives CDR1 LGHDT, CDR2 YNNKEL (reference sequence). The CDR3 protein is CASSRNSGRRSEQYF. The CDR3 coding sequence is TGTGCCAGCAGCCGGAATAGCGGGAGACGGAGCGAGCAGTACTTC.

The chain couples TRBV29-1 to TRBJ2-1, with 13 nucleotides matching TRBD2. The CDR3 is made up of 13 amino acids. Germline V lookup: CDR1 SQVTM, CDR2 ANQGSEA. Trimming cost V 8 bases and J 9 bases; bases outside gene matches: 7. CDR3 loop: CSSRTSGRSEQFF. CDR3 DNA sequence: TGCAGCAGCCGGACTAGCGGGAGAAGTGAGCAGTTCTTC.

The genes are TRBV12-3 or TRBV12-4 and TRBJ1-5; D uncertain. The CDR3 runs 12 residues. V lost 6 bases, J lost 9 bases, and 12 bases lay in between. CDR3 residues: CASRTLVGPQHF. Written as DNA, the CDR3 is TGTGCCAGCAGGACCCTAGTAGGGCCCCAGCATTTT.

This clonotype was counted a few times. This chain links TRBV14 with TRBJ2-5, with unresolved D. In germline, CDR1 is SGHDN, CDR2 FVKESK. The CDR3 spans 15 residues. V was clipped by 0 bases and J by 2 bases, with 10 bases between them. The CDR3 DNA reads as TGTGCCAGCAGCCAAGATAATAACGAGCAAGAGACCCAGTACTTC. This gives the protein CASSQDNNEQETQYF.

The chain links TRBV11-1 to TRBJ2-7; D is perhaps TRBD1 or TRBD2 (5 bases each). This CDR3 is 18 amino acids long. V gave up 5 bases and J gave up 6 bases, with 29 bases separating them. Germline V lookup: CDR1 SGHAT, CDR2 FQDESV (reference sequence). The CDR3 here is CASSRGLLGELLPPEQYF. The CDR3 DNA reads as TGTGCCAGCAGCCGAGGATTGTTGGGGGAACTACTCCCCCCCGAGCAGTACTTC.

This clonotype was counted a few times. This chain links TRBV20-1 with TRBJ2-7; D gene unclear. Germline loops: CDR1 DFQATT, CDR2 SNEGSKA (reference sequence). Trimming removed 3 bases at V and 5 bases at J, with 8 bases between. The CDR3 runs 11 residues. The CDR3 nucleotides read TGCAGTGCTAGGGAATACCACGAGCAGTACTTC. Residues: CSAREYHEQYF.

This clonotype was counted a few times. The rearrangement joins TRBV5-1 to TRBJ2-7; 9 bases line up with TRBD2. Germline CDR1 and CDR2: SGHRS and YFSETQ. V gave up 2 bases and J gave up 5 bases; unmatched junction bases: 8. CDR3 length: 15 amino acids. The CDR3 sequence is CASSFGLAGYDEQYF. The CDR3 DNA sequence: TGCGCCAGCAGCTTCGGCCTAGCGGGATACGACGAGCAGTACTTC.